The table lists the clone carrying this T cell receptor (beta chain) with a few counts. The target antigen is unknown. This specimen comes from a study of identical twins. All donors were healthy Caucasians. V lost 6 bases and J 10 bases, leaving 16 bases between the germline ends. CDR1 and CDR2 from the germline V gene are MNHEY and SMNVEV (reference sequence). The CDR3 is 13 amino acids. Study-level findings and limits: Clonotypes of the beta chain that were abundant in cord blood carried fewer insertions (memory repertoires showed none). A partial confounding effect on zero-insertion analyses could come from invariant MAIT and iNKT cells.

Unique molecular identifiers were present on the cDNA, and a universal primer site came from template switching. Each CDR3 protein is one row after TCRdb ran MiXCR on the 5' RACE reads. The table shows more than 650,000 distinct CDR3 sequences, with around 6.1% occurring only once. Source material: naive T cells sorted from blood. V is TRBV27 and J is TRBJ1-3; D not resolved. The clonotype was recovered from a man younger than 35 in good health. The CDR3 reads CASREWTAGTIYF. The CDR3 DNA follows: TGTGCCAGCAGAGAGTGGACGGCGGGGACCATATATTTT.